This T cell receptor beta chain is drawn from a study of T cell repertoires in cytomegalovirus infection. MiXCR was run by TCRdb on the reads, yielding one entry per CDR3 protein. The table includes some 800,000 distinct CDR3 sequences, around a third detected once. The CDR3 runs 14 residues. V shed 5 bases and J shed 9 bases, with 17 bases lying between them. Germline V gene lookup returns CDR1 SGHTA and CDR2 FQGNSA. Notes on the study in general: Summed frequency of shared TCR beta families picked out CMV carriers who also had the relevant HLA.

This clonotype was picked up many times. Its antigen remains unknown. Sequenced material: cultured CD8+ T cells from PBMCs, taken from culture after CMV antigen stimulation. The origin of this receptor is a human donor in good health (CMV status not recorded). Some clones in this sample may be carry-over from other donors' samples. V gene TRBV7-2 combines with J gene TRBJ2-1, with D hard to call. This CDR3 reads CASSLGVGLGEQFF. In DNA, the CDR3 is TGTGCCAGCAGCCTAGGTGTGGGCCTTGGTGAGCAGTTCTTC.